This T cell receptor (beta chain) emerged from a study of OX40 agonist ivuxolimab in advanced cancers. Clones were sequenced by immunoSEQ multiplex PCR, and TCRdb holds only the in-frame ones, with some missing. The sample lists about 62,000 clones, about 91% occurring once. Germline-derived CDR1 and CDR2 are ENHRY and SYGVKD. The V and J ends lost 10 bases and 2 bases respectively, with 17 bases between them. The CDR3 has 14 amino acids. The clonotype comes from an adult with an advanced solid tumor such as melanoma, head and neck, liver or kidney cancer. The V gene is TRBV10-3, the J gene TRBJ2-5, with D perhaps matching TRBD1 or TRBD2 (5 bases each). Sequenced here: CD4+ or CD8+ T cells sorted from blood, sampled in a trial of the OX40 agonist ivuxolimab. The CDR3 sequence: CASRGTSSQETQYF. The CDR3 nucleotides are TGTGCCAGCCGAGGGACGTCAAGTCAAGAGACCCAGTACTTC.